This T cell receptor beta chain was found in a study of T-cell reconstitution after alpha-beta-depleted transplantation in children (dated by TCRdb to the mid-2010s). For context, the study as a whole: Using TCR repertoire profiling, the study quantitatively followed how T-cell immune reconstitution unfolded in children after TCRalphabeta/CD19-depleted allogeneic hematopoietic cell transplantation.

To note about this clonotype: What this receptor recognizes is not known. Base quality data are lacking; no much larger clone is found one base away.

The protocol used for the library was PCR. Sequencing took place on an Illumina HiSeq 2500. To normalize quantification of the TCRbeta repertoire, the TCR libraries were built with molecular barcoding that relied on unique molecular identifiers. TCRdb reanalyzed the raw reads on its own, using fastp at Q25 for trimming and MiXCR for clone calling, and kept in-frame beta chains. Records with the same CDR3 protein are collapsed into one entry carrying the most frequent genes and DNA. The sample includes 600,000 to 700,000 distinct CDR3 sequences, with roughly 15% observed a single time. The ten largest clones add up to approximately 1% of the sample. The sequence derives from a human donor who donated a stem cell graft to a child with acute myeloid leukemia. Sequences were derived from PBMCs from the stem cell graft donor, sampled from the stem cell graft.

The nucleotide sequence reads as follows: TGCAGCGCGTTCAGGTACAATGAGCAGTTCTTC. It is translated as CSAFRYNEQFF. The chain couples TRBV29-1 to TRBJ2-1, with no confident D gene call. Reading the germline V gene gives CDR1 SQVTM and CDR2 ANQGSEA. The CDR3, cysteine through phenylalanine, is 11 amino acids long. Kept here is only the CDR3 DNA, which spans 33 bases and is read in frame from base 1. The trim is 7 bases for V and 4 bases for J, with a gap of 8 bases between the germline ends.